Below are 24 T cell receptor beta chains sequenced from a single sample in a study of blood T cell repertoires in COVID-19. Method: immunoSEQ multiplex PCR; TCRdb's copy keeps in-frame clones and lacks some. The table records a few hundred thousand clones, under 90% of them present only once. Sequencing used PBMCs or T cells enriched from blood (not recorded which). The source is an older woman who had recovered from COVID-19.

The count of this clone is one. Additional DNA sequences in this sample encode the identical CDR3. The genes are TRBV19 and TRBJ1-4; TRBD1 agrees at 7 bases. CDR1 and CDR2 (germline): LNHDA, SQIVND (reference sequence). Unmatched junction bases numbered 4, after V lost 3 bases and J lost 0 bases. This CDR3 spans 16 amino acids. The chain's CDR3 is CASSIPGGATNEKLFF. The CDR3 DNA reads TGTGCCAGTAGTATTCCAGGGGGTGCAACTAATGAAAAACTGTTTTTT.

V is TRBV10-3 and J is TRBJ2-7, with D hard to call. The V gene's germline CDR1 is ENHRY and CDR2 SYGVKD. The CDR3 has 13 amino acids. Between the trimmed V and J ends, which lost 4 bases and 1 base, there was a span of 8 bases. The CDR3 here is CAISVQVSYEQYF. The CDR3 DNA sequence: TGTGCCATCAGTGTACAAGTGTCCTACGAGCAGTACTTC.

This clone was seen at least ten times. The rearrangement links TRBV7-2 to TRBJ2-7; 12 bases align to TRBD2. The V gene's germline CDR1 is SGHTA and CDR2 FQGNSA. This CDR3 has 17 amino acids. V was clipped by 4 bases and J by 1 base; unmatched bases: 8. The chain's CDR3 is CASSSGLAGGSSYEQYF. The CDR3 region has the DNA TGTGCCAGCAGCTCAGGGCTAGCGGGAGGGTCTTCCTACGAGCAGTACTTC.

The chain has TRBV6-2 or TRBV6-3 and TRBJ1-2; 9 bases line up with TRBD1. This CDR3 has 17 residues. CDR1 is MNHEY, CDR2 SVGEGT, per germline. V trimming: 6 bases; J trimming: 6 bases; junction bases outside the gene matches: 17. DNA for the CDR3: TGTGCCAGCAGCCCCCCCCCGGGACAGGGCCGCGGGAATGGCTACACCTTC. This translates into CASSPPPGQGRGNGYTF.

The chain couples TRBV11-1 to TRBJ2-1; 8 nucleotides match TRBD2. The CDR3 spans 15 residues. CDR1 and CDR2 (germline): SGHAT, FQDESV (reference sequence). With 5 bases clipped from V and 5 bases from J, the junction kept 8 bases outside the gene matches. DNA of the CDR3: TGTGCCAGCAGCCCCCTCCGGGGACTAGACAATGAGCAGTTCTTC. It specifies CASSPLRGLDNEQFF.

This sequence joins TRBV9 and TRBJ2-7, with 10 bases matching TRBD1. The germline V gene has CDR1 SGDLS and CDR2 YYNGEE. The CDR3 sequence is 15 residues long. The ends lost 0 bases at V and 3 bases at J; junction bases unmatched: 3. The CDR3 region is CASSVGTGGDYEQYF. The CDR3 DNA is TGTGCCAGCAGCGTAGGGACAGGGGGGGACTACGAGCAGTACTTC.

The chain recombines TRBV5-6 with TRBJ1-1; D ambiguous. V shed 0 bases and J shed 0 bases, with 9 bases lying between them. CDR3 length equals 15 residues. The germline gives CDR1 SGHDT, CDR2 YYEEEE. The CDR3, as DNA: TGTGCCAGCAGCTTGGTTGGGAGCCTGAACACTGAAGCTTTCTTT. It translates to CASSLVGSLNTEAFF.

Here the CDR3 reads CASSLRQGGKEKLFF. In DNA form, the CDR3 reads TGTGCCAGCAGCTTAAGACAAGGGGGAAAGGAAAAACTGTTTTTT. The rearrangement uses TRBV7-9 and TRBJ1-4, with a weak D call TRBD1 (6 bases). Germline CDR1 and CDR2: SEHNR and FQNEAQ (reference sequence). The V and J ends lost 2 bases and 8 bases respectively, with 15 bases between them. This CDR3 spans 15 amino acids. Looking up the rest from reference TRBV7-9 and TRBJ1-4 gives the full variable domain: DTGVSQNPRHKITKRGQNVTFRCDPISEHNRLYWYRQTLGQGPEFLTYFQNEAQLEKSRLLSDRFSAERPKGSFSTLEIQRTEQGDSAMYLCASSLRQGGKEKLFFGSGTQLSVL.

The chain employs TRBV7-3 and TRBJ2-5; D possibly corresponds to TRBD2 (7 bases). V was shortened by 6 bases and J by 4 bases, with 15 bases between the two germline ends. Germline values: CDR1 SGHTA, CDR2 FQGTGA. The CDR3 extends over 14 amino acids. CDR3 protein: CASSFRGGAETQYF. The CDR3 nucleotides are TGTGCCAGCAGTTTTAGGGGGGGCGCAGAGACCCAGTACTTC. The whole variable domain, filled in from reference TRBV7-3 and TRBJ2-5, reads GAGVSQTPSNKVTEKGKYVELRCDPISGHTALYWYRQSLGQGPEFLIYFQGTGAADDSGLPNDRFFAVRPEGSVSTLKIQRTERGDSAVYLCASSFRGGAETQYFGPGTRLLVL.

The chain is built from TRBV6-5 and TRBJ2-7; 8 nucleotides match TRBD2. Germline-derived CDR1 and CDR2 are MNHEY and SVGAGI. The CDR3 extends over 14 amino acids. V trimming: 7 bases; J trimming: 0 bases; junction bases outside the gene matches: 5. CDR3 nucleotide sequence: TGTGCCAGCACTACGACTAGCGACTCCTACGAGCAGTACTTC. It specifies CASTTTSDSYEQYF.

The V gene is TRBV7-2, the J gene TRBJ2-7; the match to TRBD2 covers 9 bases. The V segment lost 6 bases and the J segment 0 bases; nucleotides outside the gene matches: 3. Germline V lookup: CDR1 SGHTA, CDR2 FQGNSA. This CDR3 contains 14 residues. For the CDR3, the DNA is TGTGCCAGCAGTCTAGCGGGATCCTCCTACGAGCAGTACTTC. This translates into CASSLAGSSYEQYF.

The sample holds one count of this clone. This chain uses TRBV14 with TRBJ2-7; TRBD2 agrees at 15 bases. V shed 4 bases and J 6 bases; nucleotides not matched to a gene: 1. Germline V gives CDR1 SGHDN, CDR2 FVKESK. The CDR3 consists of 14 residues. The CDR3 DNA reads as TGTGCCAGCAGCCCGGGACTAGCGGGGGGCGAGCAGTACTTC. As protein: CASSPGLAGGEQYF.

The V gene is TRBV20-1, the J gene TRBJ1-6; perhaps TRBD1 as D (5 bases). Deletions cut 3 bases from V and 7 bases from J, with 13 bases between. The CDR3 has 14 residues. Germline lookup yields CDR1 DFQATT and CDR2 SNEGSKA (reference sequence). The CDR3 sequence: CSASRDWGNSPLHF. The CDR3 DNA reads TGCAGTGCTAGTCGCGACTGGGGCAATTCACCCCTCCACTTT.

The chain couples TRBV27 to TRBJ2-3; D ambiguous. The CDR3 length is 12 residues. Trimming took off 1 base at V and 5 bases at J, with 4 bases between the two ends. Germline V lookup: CDR1 MNHEY, CDR2 SMNVEV (reference sequence). This CDR3 reads CASSLFGDTQYF. CDR3 nucleotides: TGTGCCAGCAGTTTATTCGGAGATACGCAGTATTTT.

V gene TRBV6-6 combines with J gene TRBJ1-2; the match to TRBD1 covers 8 bases. The CDR3 covers 14 residues. CDR1 and CDR2 (germline): MNHNY, SVGAGI (reference sequence). The V and J ends lost 5 bases and 2 bases, in that order; junction bases with no gene match: 4. The CDR3 coding sequence is TGTGCCAGCAGTGGACAGGGTGACAACTATGGCTACACCTTC. Translating it yields CASSGQGDNYGYTF.

The chain employs TRBV3-1 (or the pseudogene TRBV3-2) and TRBJ1-4; D not resolved. V shed 0 bases and J shed 4 bases, with 12 bases lying between them. CDR1 is LGHDT and CDR2 is YNNKEL in the germline V gene (reference sequence). This CDR3 spans 16 amino acids. CDR3 amino acids: CASSQDLWGDNEKLFF. The CDR3 coding sequence is TGTGCCAGCAGCCAAGATCTATGGGGAGATAATGAAAAACTGTTTTTT.

In DNA form, the CDR3 reads TGTGCCAGCTCACCACCTAGACAGGGGTCGAATTCACCCCTCCACTTT. Amino acid sequence: CASSPPRQGSNSPLHF. The chain joins TRBV18 to TRBJ1-6; 8 positions agree with TRBD1. The trim removed 0 bases at V and 7 bases at J, leaving 5 bases unmatched. The CDR3 runs to 16 residues. Germline V gene lookup returns CDR1 KGHSH and CDR2 LQKENI.

The V and J genes are TRBV6-5 and TRBJ1-2, with 7 bases aligning to TRBD1. The CDR3 is 15 residues long. Germline CDR1 and CDR2: MNHEY and SVGAGI. The junction had 9 bases not matched to a gene; V was cut back by 5 bases and J by 3 bases. CDR3 bases: TGTGCCAGCAGTACTATGGACAGGACATACTATGGCTACACCTTC. Its translation: CASSTMDRTYYGYTF.

The chain joins TRBV7-9 to TRBJ1-1; no firm D call. Trimming pared 1 base from V and 1 base from J, leaving 7 bases between. The germline gives CDR1 SEHNR, CDR2 FQNEAQ (reference sequence). The CDR3 runs to 14 residues. The CDR3 DNA is TGTGCCAGCAGCTTAGGTCTAGGGAACACTGAAGCTTTCTTT. Its translation: CASSLGLGNTEAFF.

In its sample, this clone was seen once. The chain uses TRBV6-2 or TRBV6-3 and TRBJ1-2; no definite D call. CDR1 and CDR2 from the germline V gene are MNHEY and SVGEGT. V was clipped by 4 bases and J by 8 bases, with 14 bases between them. CDR3 length equals 13 residues. CDR3 nucleotides: TGTGCCAGCAGTTCCCAGCGAACCGGAGGCTACACCTTC. This gives the protein CASSSQRTGGYTF.

V gene TRBV18 combines with J gene TRBJ1-5, with TRBD1 identical over 10 bases. Per the germline V gene, CDR1 is KGHSH and CDR2 is LQKENI. This CDR3 is 17 amino acids long. Trimming removed 6 bases from V and 5 bases from J; junction bases left unmatched: 13. The CDR3 DNA reads as TGTGCCAGCTCGTGGACAGGGGGAGCTAGGGGCGATCAGCCCCAGCATTTT. Translating gives CASSWTGGARGDQPQHF.

The gene calls are TRBV19 and TRBJ1-3, with a weak D call TRBD1 (5 bases). The germline V gene has CDR1 LNHDA and CDR2 SQIVND (reference sequence). The CDR3 loop spans 16 amino acids. Trimming removed 4 bases at V and 0 bases at J, with 13 bases between. The CDR3 sequence: CASSTGSPSSGNTIYF. As DNA, the CDR3 is TGTGCCAGTAGTACAGGGTCTCCGAGCTCTGGAAACACCATATATTTT.

The CDR3 DNA is TGTGCCAGCAGCATGAGTACGGGGGAGGGCTATGGCTACACCTTC. Its translation is CASSMSTGEGYGYTF. This sequence joins TRBV7-2 and TRBJ1-2, with D maybe TRBD1 (5 bases). The CDR3 consists of 15 residues. V was clipped by 5 bases and J by 4 bases, with 17 bases between them. The germline gives CDR1 SGHTA, CDR2 FQGNSA.

The chain links TRBV5-1 to TRBJ2-5; no clear D gene. This CDR3 has 16 residues. Deletions cut 4 bases from V and 4 bases from J, with 20 bases between. The germline gives CDR1 SGHRS, CDR2 YFSETQ. In DNA, the CDR3 is TGCGCCAGCAGCCCCTCCCTGGCGGCTTCCGGAGAGACCCAGTACTTC. It specifies CASSPSLAASGETQYF.